This T cell receptor beta chain was recovered during a study of technical replicates of blood from a few donors. The assay was immunoSEQ multiplex PCR, and TCRdb's table has in-frame clones only and misses some. Here the sample spans some 70,000 clones, 80% to 95% being singletons. Trimming shortened V by 3 bases and J by 10 bases, and 14 bases separated the two germline ends. This CDR3 contains 13 residues. Per germline, CDR1 SGDLS and CDR2 YYNGEE. The TCR sequence derives from a human donor in good health. Sequencing was done on a sample of T cells isolated from PBMCs. This chain connects TRBV9 to TRBJ2-1; a possible D gene is TRBD2 (5 bases). The CDR3 region is CASSGTPSREQFF. CDR3 DNA sequence: TGTGCCAGCAGCGGAACCCCTAGCAGGGAGCAGTTCTTC.